This TCR beta chain stems from a study of cytomegalovirus exposure and HLA in healthy donors. Across the study: A later analysis reported the 100 to 150 validation repertoires used the same platform as the 666 first-cohort repertoires.

With respect to this clone: Its antigen remains unknown.

The V gene end was trimmed by 7 bases and the J gene end by 2 bases; junction bases not matched to a gene: 5. Germline V lookup: CDR1 SNHLY, CDR2 FYNNEI. The CDR3 totals 14 residues. General study findings and limits: Whilst most TCR sequences proved rare, a subset of public TCRs occurred across many donors. Cytomegalovirus association was assigned to about 180 TCR beta chains. First-cohort TCR clusters tended to co-occur in the approximately 130 validation repertoires, a later analysis found.

The repertoire was sequenced with immunoSEQ multiplex PCR; TCRdb's copy has only in-frame clones and lacks some. In the table there are some 86,000 clones, under 95% of which are singletons. Sequencing input: PBMCs. The genes are TRBV2 and TRBJ2-3, with TRBD2 identical over 8 bases. This sequence was found in a woman aged 25-40 years in good health and CMV-seronegative. The CDR3 protein is CASMWRGDTDTQYF. As DNA, the CDR3 is TGTGCCAGCATGTGGCGGGGGGACACAGATACGCAGTATTTT.